This TCR beta chain is from a study of Graves' ophthalmopathy and Graves' hyperthyroidism. This clonotype was detected ten times or more. Where ophthalmopathy was present, donors had moderate-to-severe activity, CAS ≥3, NOSPECS ≥4 and duration under 3 months. PBMCs were isolated by Ficoll-Paque density gradient centrifugation, using 8 to 10 ml of fresh peripheral blood as the starting material. Amplification targeted the TCR beta CDR3 regions, with RNA transcripts as the source material. Scientists carried out first-round RT-PCR using HTBI primers and then a second-round multiplex PCR. From the multiplex PCR reads, TCRdb called clonotypes with MiXCR, one entry per CDR3 protein. The repertoire consists of over 450,000 distinct CDR3 sequences, with 14% occurring once and the leading ten covering about a tenth. The ends were cut back, 5 bases at V and 0 bases at J, with 17 bases in the middle. The CDR3 runs to 15 residues. Germline CDR1 is DFQATT and CDR2 is SNEGSKA (reference sequence).

This TCR was sampled from a woman in her 30s with Graves' ophthalmopathy. The chain couples TRBV20-1 to TRBJ2-7; D perhaps matches TRBD2 (6 bases). The sequenced sample consisted of blood. The CDR3 protein is CSASRTSSSSYEQYF. As DNA, the CDR3 is TGCAGTGCTTCACGTACTAGCTCCAGCTCCTACGAGCAGTACTTC.